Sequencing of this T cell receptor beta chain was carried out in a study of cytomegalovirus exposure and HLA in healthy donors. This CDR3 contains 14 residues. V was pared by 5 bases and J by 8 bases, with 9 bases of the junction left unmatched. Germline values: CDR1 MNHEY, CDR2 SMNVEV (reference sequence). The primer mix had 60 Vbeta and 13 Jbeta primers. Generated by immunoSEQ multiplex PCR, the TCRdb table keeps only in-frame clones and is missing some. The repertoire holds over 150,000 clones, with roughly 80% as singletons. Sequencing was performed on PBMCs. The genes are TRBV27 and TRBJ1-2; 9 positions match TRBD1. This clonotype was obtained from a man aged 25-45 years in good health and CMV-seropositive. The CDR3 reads CASSTYRDRDGYTF. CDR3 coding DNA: TGTGCCAGCAGTACCTACCGGGACAGGGACGGCTACACCTTC.